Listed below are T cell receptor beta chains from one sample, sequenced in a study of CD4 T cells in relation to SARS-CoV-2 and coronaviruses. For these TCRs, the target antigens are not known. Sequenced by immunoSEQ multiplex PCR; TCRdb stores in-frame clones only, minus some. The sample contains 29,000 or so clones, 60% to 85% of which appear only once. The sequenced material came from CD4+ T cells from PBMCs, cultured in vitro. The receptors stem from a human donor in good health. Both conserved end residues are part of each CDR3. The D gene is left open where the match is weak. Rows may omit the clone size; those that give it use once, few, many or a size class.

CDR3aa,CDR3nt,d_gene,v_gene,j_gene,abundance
CASSLGGRAAFF,TGTGCCAGCAGCTTGGGGGGGCGCGCGGCTTTCTTT,.,TRBV5-4,TRBJ1-1,few
CASSRGSGGFSGANVLTF,TGTGCCAGCAGTCGAGGTAGTGGGGGGTTTTCTGGGGCCAACGTCCTGACTTTC,.,TRBV7-9,TRBJ2-6,.
CASSYGDRGRNTEAFF,TGTGCCAGCAGTTACGGGGACAGGGGGCGGAACACTGAAGCTTTCTTT,TRBD1,TRBV6-6,TRBJ1-1,.
CASRLGQVESPLHF,TGTGCCAGCAGACTCGGACAGGTAGAGTCACCCCTCCACTTT,TRBD1,TRBV28,TRBJ1-6,.
CASSLDWTDTQYF,TGTGCCAGCAGCTTAGACTGGACAGATACGCAGTATTTT,.,TRBV7-3,TRBJ2-3,.
CASSLNRYNSPLHF,TGTGCCAGCAGCTTGAACAGATATAATTCACCCCTCCACTTT,.,TRBV7-3,TRBJ1-6,.
CASSLGSGNTGELFF,TGCGCCAGCAGCCTCGGTTCGGGCAACACCGGGGAGCTGTTTTTT,.,TRBV4-1,TRBJ2-2,.
CASGDRPNEKLFF,TGTGCCAGCGGGGACCGCCCTAATGAAAAACTGTTTTTT,.,TRBV6-5,TRBJ1-4,.
CASSVDQGPREQYF,TGTGCCAGCAGCGTAGACCAGGGGCCGCGGGAGCAGTACTTC,.,TRBV9,TRBJ2-7,.
CASSGREGLAIGNEQFF,TGTGCCAGCAGTGGACGGGAGGGGCTAGCGATTGGCAATGAGCAGTTCTTC,TRBD2,TRBV2,TRBJ2-1,.
CASRRWGSGANVLTF,TGTGCCAGCCGGAGGTGGGGCTCTGGGGCCAACGTCCTGACTTTC,.,TRBV5-4,TRBJ2-6,few
CASSPSDRYNEQFF,TGTGCCAGCAGTCCTAGTGATCGCTACAATGAGCAGTTCTTC,.,TRBV7-9,TRBJ2-1,.
CASSAPGENTEAFF,TGTGCCAGCAGCGCACCCGGGGAGAACACTGAAGCTTTCTTT,.,TRBV11-3,TRBJ1-1,once
CASSLGGQVGGETQYF,TGTGCCAGCAGCTTAGGGGGACAGGTCGGAGGAGAGACCCAGTACTTC,TRBD1,TRBV7-9,TRBJ2-5,.